This passage covers 10 T cell receptor beta chains from one sample sequenced in a study of tumor and adjacent non-tumor tissue in lung cancer. RNA was extracted from bulk tissue without any cell sorting. The library came from three nested PCR rounds adapted from ARM-PCR protocols. TCRdb re-called the multiplex PCR reads through MiXCR, storing one row per CDR3 protein. This table holds fewer than 120,000 distinct CDR3 sequences, around 82% found once. Input material: lung tumor tissue. These receptors all stem from a man aged 65 to 79 with non-small cell lung cancer.

The J gene is TRBJ2-1, the V gene TRBV6-2 or TRBV6-3; 8 bases are a match to TRBD2. V lost 8 bases, J lost 14 bases, and 20 bases stayed unmatched. Germline-derived CDR1 and CDR2 are MNHEY and SVGEGT. The CDR3 has 15 residues. The CDR3 region has the DNA TGTGCCAGCTGTCCGGGACTAGGCAATACCAATGACGAGTTCTTC. Encoded protein: CASCPGLGNTNDEFF.

About this clonotype itself: The junction departs from germline at one end; a sequencing error may be responsible. The chain couples TRBV4-1 to TRBJ1-5; tentatively, D is TRBD1 (5 bases). The CDR3 totals 17 residues. Germline assignment: CDR1 MGHRA and CDR2 YSYEKL. The chain's CDR3 is CASAMYLTGDSNQPQHF. As DNA, the CDR3 is TGTGCCAGCGCCATGTATCTGACGGGGGATAGCAATCAGCCCCAGCATTTT.

The chain joins TRBV6-2 or TRBV6-3 to TRBJ2-1; TRBD2 aligns across 10 bases. The length of the CDR3 is 17 residues. Germline V CDR1 and CDR2: MNHEY, SVGEGT. The DNA for the CDR3 is TGTGCAAATAGTTACTCGTTAAGCGGGAGGGCCACTAATGAGCAGTTCTTC. Protein sequence: CANSYSLSGRATNEQFF.

This clonotype has more than one count but fewer than ten. An end of the junction does not agree with germline; a read error may underlie this. This chain uses TRBV7-8 with TRBJ2-7, with TRBD1 as a possible D gene (6 bases). The CDR3 extends over 13 amino acids. The V gene's germline CDR1 is SGHVS and CDR2 FQNEAQ. CDR3: CASSYYRVHEQYF. For the CDR3, the DNA is TGTGCCAGCAGTTATTACAGGGTCCACGAGCAGTATTTC.

The V and J genes are TRBV20-1 and TRBJ2-7; TRBD1 might be the D (6 bases). Germline values: CDR1 DFQATT, CDR2 SNEGSKA (reference sequence). V shed 3 bases and J shed 8 bases, with 20 bases lying between them. This CDR3 contains 14 residues. The CDR3 protein is CSASGGQSPYKQYF. In DNA, the CDR3 is TGCAGTGCTAGTGGAGGACAGTCCCCTTACAAGCAGTACTTC.

The V and J genes are TRBV5-1 and TRBJ1-4; D remains ambiguous. The CDR3 is 15 amino acids. The germline gives CDR1 SGHRS, CDR2 YFSETQ. The V gene lost 4 bases and the J gene lost 5 bases, with 15 bases spanning the gap. For the CDR3, the DNA is TGCGCCAGCAGCATAACACGGGGTGAGAATGAAAAACTGTTTTTT. Amino acids: CASSITRGENEKLFF.

With regard to this clonotype: Relative to the germline gene, one junction end is altered; a read error may explain this. The rearrangement uses TRBV29-1 and TRBJ2-5, with 7 bases that match TRBD1. The CDR3 is 16 residues long. Germline V CDR1 and CDR2: SQVTM, ANQGSEA. The CDR3, as DNA: TGCAGCGCCAAACCCTATCTCCGGACAGGTCAAGAGACCCAGTGCTTC. Its translation: CSAKPYLRTGQETQCF.

The chain links TRBV20-1 to TRBJ2-3, with TRBD1 matching 7 bases. The V gene end was trimmed by 3 bases and the J gene end by 3 bases; junction bases not matched to a gene: 12. The CDR3 runs to 16 residues. Germline loops: CDR1 DFQATT, CDR2 SNEGSKA (reference sequence). The CDR3 DNA sequence: TGCAGTGCTAGGGACCCTCGACAGGGTTGGACAGATACGCAGTATTTT. It yields the protein CSARDPRQGWTDTQYF.

J is TRBJ1-3 and V is TRBV6-6, with a weak D call TRBD1 (5 bases). CDR3 size: 15 residues. The germline CDR1 and CDR2 sequences are MNHNY and SVGAGI (reference sequence). CDR3 in DNA: TGTACTAGCAGTTACCCAGGCATGGGGCAATCCACCATATATTTT. It specifies CTSSYPGMGQSTIYF.

This clonotype showed up many times. The chain joins TRBV11-2 to TRBJ1-1, with D hard to call. This CDR3 is 12 amino acids long. Germline V gene data show CDR1 as SGHAT and CDR2 as FQNNGV. V dropped 6 bases and J dropped 3 bases, with 8 bases sitting between them. In DNA form, the CDR3 reads TGTGCCAGCAGGCCCCCCTACACTGAAGCTTTCTTT. Translating it yields CASRPPYTEAFF. Together with reference TRBV11-2 and TRBJ1-1, the CDR3 gives the full variable domain: EAGVAQSPRYKIIEKRQSVAFWCNPISGHATLYWYQQILGQGPKLLIQFQNNGVVDDSQLPKDRFSAERLKGVDSTLKIQPAKLEDSAVYLCASRPPYTEAFFGQGTRLTVV.